These 14 T cell receptor beta chains were sequenced from one sample in a study of blood T cell repertoires in COVID-19. Profiled with immunoSEQ multiplex PCR; TCRdb holds only in-frame clones, not every one. The table has 150,000 or so clones, roughly 84% seen once. Sequenced sample: peripheral blood. Receptor source: a man in his sixties who had recovered from COVID-19.

CDR3 sequence: CASSLNIRDRGYEQYF. For the CDR3, the DNA is TGTGCCAGCAGCTTGAACATCCGGGACAGGGGCTACGAGCAGTACTTC. This rearrangement joins TRBV11-2 to TRBJ2-7; 10 nucleotides line up with TRBD1. V lost 3 bases and J lost 3; bases outside the gene matches: 8. The germline gives CDR1 SGHAT, CDR2 FQNNGV. The CDR3 runs 16 residues.

The V and J genes are TRBV29-1 and TRBJ2-7; 9 nucleotides align to TRBD1. The V gene end was trimmed by 5 bases and the J gene end by 2 bases; junction bases not matched to a gene: 4. The CDR3 length is 13 residues. CDR1 and CDR2 from the germline V gene are SQVTM and ANQGSEA. The CDR3 reads CSVPRDRAYEQYF. The CDR3 nucleotides are TGCAGCGTTCCCCGGGACAGGGCCTACGAGCAGTACTTC.

This clone was recorded only once. The chain joins TRBV5-1 to TRBJ1-6, with D possibly matching TRBD1 (6 bases). The CDR3 contains 15 residues. Per germline, CDR1 SGHRS and CDR2 YFSETQ. V lost 3 bases to trimming and J lost 13 bases, with 20 bases between them. Written as DNA, the CDR3 is TGCGCCAGCAGCTCCCAAGGTAGCTCAGGGGTTCCCCTCCACTTT. Protein product: CASSSQGSSGVPLHF.

The J gene is TRBJ1-5, the V gene TRBV3-1 (or the pseudogene TRBV3-2); D unclear. V dropped 8 bases and J dropped 5 bases, with 13 bases sitting between them. The CDR3 has 13 amino acids. The germline V gene has CDR1 LGHDT and CDR2 YNNKEL (reference sequence). The CDR3 protein is CASGNVNYQPQHF. The CDR3 DNA reads TGTGCCAGCGGTAACGTAAACTATCAGCCCCAGCATTTT.

The chain has TRBV7-9 and TRBJ2-1; 10 nucleotides align to TRBD1. Germline loops: CDR1 SEHNR, CDR2 FQNEAQ (reference sequence). The CDR3 covers 16 residues. With 2 bases clipped from V and 4 bases from J, the junction kept 5 bases outside the gene matches. CDR3 DNA sequence: TGTGCCAGCAGCTTATGGACAGGGGGGGAATACAATGAGCAGTTCTTC. It translates to CASSLWTGGEYNEQFF.

This chain uses TRBV5-1 with TRBJ2-1, with D tentatively TRBD2 (6 bases). The CDR3 sequence is 15 residues long. Germline CDR1 is SGHRS and CDR2 is YFSETQ. The germline V and J ends were trimmed by 0 bases and 1 base, with 8 bases remaining between them. CDR3 protein: CASSLESGSYNEQFF. In nucleotides, the CDR3 is TGCGCCAGCAGCTTGGAAAGCGGGTCCTACAATGAGCAGTTCTTC.

The chain links TRBV6-5 to TRBJ1-2, with a possible D match to TRBD1 (5 bases). Deletions cut 2 bases from V and 2 bases from J, with 9 bases between. In germline, CDR1 is MNHEY, CDR2 SVGAGI. This CDR3 region has 14 residues. The CDR3: CASSYGHRNYGYTF. The CDR3 bases are TGTGCCAGCAGTTACGGACACCGGAACTATGGCTACACCTTC.

On this clone itself: The sample contains more than one DNA sequence encoding this CDR3. The chain uses TRBV5-1 and TRBJ1-1; tentatively, D is TRBD1 (5 bases). This CDR3 region has 14 residues. V was clipped by 0 bases and J by 4 bases, with 10 bases between them. Germline V gene lookup returns CDR1 SGHRS and CDR2 YFSETQ. This CDR3 reads CASSLGGQGTEAFF. In DNA, the CDR3 is TGCGCCAGCAGCTTGGGTGGCCAGGGCACTGAAGCTTTCTTT. Filled out from reference TRBV5-1 and TRBJ1-1, the complete variable domain reads KAGVTQTPRYLIKTRGQQVTLSCSPISGHRSVSWYQQTPGQGLQFLFEYFSETQRNKGNFPGRFSGRQFSNSRSEMNVSTLELGDSALYLCASSLGGQGTEAFFGQGTRLTVV.

The J gene is TRBJ1-2, the V gene TRBV6-5, with a weak D call TRBD1 (5 bases). The germline V and J ends were trimmed by 6 bases and 3 bases, with 8 bases remaining between them. This CDR3 region has 12 residues. Per the germline V gene, CDR1 is MNHEY and CDR2 is SVGAGI. The CDR3 region is CASSPGHYGYTF. The CDR3 DNA reads TGTGCCAGCAGCCCAGGGCACTATGGCTACACCTTC.

The chain carries TRBV30 and TRBJ1-6; 7 bases line up with TRBD1. The CDR3 length is 16 residues. The ends lost 4 bases at V and 5 bases at J; junction bases unmatched: 11. Germline V gene sequence: CDR1 GTSNPN, CDR2 SVGIG (reference sequence). The CDR3 loop is CAWITGEWMDNSPLHF. The CDR3 region has the DNA TGTGCCTGGATCACAGGGGAGTGGATGGATAATTCACCCCTCCACTTT.

The chain carries TRBV11-2 and TRBJ2-2, with TRBD1 identical over 10 bases. Per germline, CDR1 SGHAT and CDR2 FQNNGV. This CDR3 contains 15 residues. V lost 5 bases, J lost 4 bases, and 4 bases stayed unmatched. The CDR3 DNA is TGTGCCAGCAGCCCCGGGACAGGGGCCACCGGGGAGCTGTTTTTT. Encoded protein: CASSPGTGATGELFF.

The chain couples TRBV28 to TRBJ2-7, with 8 positions matching TRBD1. The ends lost 2 bases at V and 3 bases at J; junction bases unmatched: 6. This CDR3 has 15 amino acids. Germline assignment: CDR1 MDHEN and CDR2 SYDVKM. CDR3 residues: CASSLGSGGLYEQYF. The CDR3 DNA is TGTGCCAGCAGTTTAGGGTCAGGGGGCCTCTACGAGCAGTACTTC. The whole variable domain, filled in from reference TRBV28 and TRBJ2-7, reads DVKVTQSSRYLVKRTGEKVFLECVQDMDHENMFWYRQDPGLGLRLIYFSYDVKMKEKGDIPEGYSVSREKKERFSLILESASTNQTSMYLCASSLGSGGLYEQYFGPGTRLTVT.

This sequence joins TRBV27 and TRBJ1-6, with D perhaps TRBD1 (5 bases). The CDR3 spans 13 residues. Germline CDR1 and CDR2: MNHEY and SMNVEV (reference sequence). The germline V and J ends were trimmed by 8 bases and 5 bases, with 10 bases remaining between them. Written as DNA, the CDR3 is TGTGCCAGCGGCGGGACGAATAATTCACCCCTCCACTTT. Translating it yields CASGGTNNSPLHF.

As to this clone: Distinct nucleotide sequences in the sample also encode this CDR3. This chain connects TRBV18 to TRBJ2-1; D is perhaps TRBD1 (6 bases). Trimming cost V 4 bases and J 7 bases, with 11 bases left between them. CDR1 KGHSH and CDR2 LQKENI come from the germline V gene. This CDR3 spans 13 amino acids. Here the CDR3 DNA reads TGTGCCAGCTCACTGACAGGAGATAATGAGCAGTTCTTC. Translating it yields CASSLTGDNEQFF.